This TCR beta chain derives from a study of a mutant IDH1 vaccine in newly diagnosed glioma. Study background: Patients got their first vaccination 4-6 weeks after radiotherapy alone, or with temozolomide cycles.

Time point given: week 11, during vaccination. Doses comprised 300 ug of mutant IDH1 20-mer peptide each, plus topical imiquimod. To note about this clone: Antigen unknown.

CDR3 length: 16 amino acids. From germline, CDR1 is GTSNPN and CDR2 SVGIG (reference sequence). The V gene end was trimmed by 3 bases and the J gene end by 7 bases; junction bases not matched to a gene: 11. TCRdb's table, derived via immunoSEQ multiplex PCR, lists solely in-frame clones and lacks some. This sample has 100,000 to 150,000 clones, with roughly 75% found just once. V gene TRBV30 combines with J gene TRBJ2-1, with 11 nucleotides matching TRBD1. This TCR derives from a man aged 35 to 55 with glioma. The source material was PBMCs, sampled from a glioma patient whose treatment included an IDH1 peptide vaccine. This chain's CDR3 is CAWREGGTGGRNEQFF. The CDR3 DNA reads TGTGCCTGGAGAGAGGGAGGGACAGGGGGTCGGAATGAGCAGTTCTTC.